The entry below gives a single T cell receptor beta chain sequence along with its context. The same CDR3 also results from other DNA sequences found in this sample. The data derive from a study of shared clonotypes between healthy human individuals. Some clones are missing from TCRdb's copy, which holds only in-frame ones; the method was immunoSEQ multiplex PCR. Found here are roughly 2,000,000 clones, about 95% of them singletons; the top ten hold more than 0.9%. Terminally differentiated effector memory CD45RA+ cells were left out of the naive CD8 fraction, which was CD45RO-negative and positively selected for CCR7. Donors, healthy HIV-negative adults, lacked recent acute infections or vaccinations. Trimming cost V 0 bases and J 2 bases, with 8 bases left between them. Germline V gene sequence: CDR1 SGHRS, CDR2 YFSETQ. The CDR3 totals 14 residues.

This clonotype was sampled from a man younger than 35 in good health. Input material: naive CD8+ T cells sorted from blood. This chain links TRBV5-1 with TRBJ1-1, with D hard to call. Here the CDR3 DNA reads TGCGCCAGCAGCTTGGCCGGTCCCAACACTGAAGCTTTCTTT. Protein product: CASSLAGPNTEAFF.